This T cell receptor (beta chain) was identified in a study of blood T cell repertoires in COVID-19. The wider study: Italy, Spain and the United States were the sources of the convalescent and acute COVID-19 samples. Nucleic acid was either cDNA or gDNA, and it came from T cells, B-cell-depleted T cells, or PBMCs.

How the authors handled the data: How many nucleated cells were present was estimated from reference gene primer amplification. Generated by immunoSEQ multiplex PCR, the TCRdb table keeps only in-frame clones and is missing some. V, J and clone size reflect that table, while D and trimming were determined from the DNA. The sample lists approximately 150,000 clones; about nine tenths were seen once. The CDR3 spans 18 residues. V was pared by 4 bases and J by 2 bases, with 22 bases between. Germline CDR1 SGDLS, CDR2 YYNGEE. This clonotype was obtained from a man aged 50 to 59 who had recovered from COVID-19. V gene TRBV9 combines with J gene TRBJ1-3; no clear D gene. Material: peripheral blood. The CDR3 DNA reads as TGTGCCAGCAGCCCTCCGGGGAGACGCGGAGCGACTGGAAACACCATATATTTT. Encoded protein: CASSPPGRRGATGNTIYF.